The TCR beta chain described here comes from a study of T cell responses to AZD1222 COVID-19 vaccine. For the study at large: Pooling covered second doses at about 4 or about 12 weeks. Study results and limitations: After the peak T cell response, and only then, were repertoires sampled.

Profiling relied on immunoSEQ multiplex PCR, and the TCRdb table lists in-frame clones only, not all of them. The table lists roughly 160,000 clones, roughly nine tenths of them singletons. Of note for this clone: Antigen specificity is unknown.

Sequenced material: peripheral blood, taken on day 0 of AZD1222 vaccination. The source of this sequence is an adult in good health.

For the CDR3, the DNA is TGTGCCAGCAGCCAAGGTTTTGACCTTGAGCAGTTCTTC. Its translation: CASSQGFDLEQFF. The V and J genes are TRBV14 and TRBJ2-1; no firm D call. The CDR3 consists of 13 residues. The germline gives CDR1 SGHDN, CDR2 FVKESK. Trimming took off 1 base at V and 9 bases at J, with 10 bases between the two ends.